A selection of T cell receptor beta chains follows, all from one sample in a study of cytotoxic CD8 clonotypes in ibrutinib-treated CLL. Assay used: immunoSEQ multiplex PCR; TCRdb lists only in-frame clones, some missing. This table has approximately 330,000 clones, 70% to 80% appearing once. The sample consisted of PBMCs, taken before ibrutinib treatment. All receptors come from a human donor with chronic lymphocytic leukemia. The CDR3 runs from the conserved cysteine through the conserved F or W. The D gene is left open where the match is weak.

J: TRBJ1-2; V: TRBV4-3; D: TRBD1; DNA: TGCGCCAGCAATCCGGGACAGGGACCTTATGGCTACACCTTC; CDR3: CASNPGQGPYGYTF
J: TRBJ2-1; V: TRBV28; D: TRBD2; DNA: TGTGCCAGCAGTACCCGGACTAGCGGGGGATACAATGAGCAGTTCTTC; CDR3: CASSTRTSGGYNEQFF
J: TRBJ2-3; V: TRBV15; D: TRBD2; DNA: TGTGCCACCAGCAGAGAAGGAGCGGGAGTGTCTCGGACGCAGTATTTT; CDR3: CATSREGAGVSRTQYF
J: TRBJ2-5; V: TRBV7-8; D: TRBD1; DNA: TGTGCCAGCAGCCTGAATCCGACAGGGTTTCAAGAGACCCAGTACTTC; CDR3: CASSLNPTGFQETQYF
J: TRBJ1-3; V: TRBV2; D: TRBD1; DNA: TGTGCCAGCAGGGACAGGGCTGGAAACACCATATATTTT; CDR3: CASRDRAGNTIYF
J: TRBJ2-1; V: TRBV27; D: TRBD2; DNA: TGTGCCAGCAGTTCCCGGACTAGTGGCAATGAGCAGTTCTTC; CDR3: CASSSRTSGNEQFF
J: TRBJ2-7; V: TRBV4-1; D: TRBD2; DNA: TGCGCCAGCAGCCGCGGACTAGCGGGACTCTACGAGCAGTACTTC; CDR3: CASSRGLAGLYEQYF
J: TRBJ1-4; V: TRBV30; D: -; DNA: TGTGCCTGGAGTGACCAGGGCGGGGAAAAACTGTTTTTT; CDR3: CAWSDQGGEKLFF
J: TRBJ1-5; V: TRBV5-1; D: -; DNA: TGCGCCAGCAGCTTGAATGGCGGGGACGGGGGTCAGCCCCAGCATTTT; CDR3: CASSLNGGDGGQPQHF
J: TRBJ1-1; V: TRBV5-6; D: -; DNA: TGTGCCAGCAGCTTGGGTCGGCCCGAAAACTTCGAAGCTTTCTTT; CDR3: CASSLGRPENFEAFF
J: TRBJ2-2; V: TRBV6-1; D: -; DNA: TGTGCCAGCAGTGAGGACCTAAATCTTAGGGAGCTGTTTTTT; CDR3: CASSEDLNLRELFF
J: TRBJ2-7; V: TRBV5-1; D: -; DNA: TGCGCCAGCAGCCCAGTGACAGGAGCCTACGAGCAGTACTTC; CDR3: CASSPVTGAYEQYF
J: TRBJ2-5; V: TRBV28; D: -; DNA: TGTGCCAGCAGTTTATATCTGGGGAACCTAGAGGAGACCCAGTACTTC; CDR3: CASSLYLGNLEETQYF
J: TRBJ1-2; V: TRBV4-3; D: -; DNA: TGCGCCAGCAGCCAATCCCACCCCAACTATGGCTACACCTTC; CDR3: CASSQSHPNYGYTF
J: TRBJ1-5; V: TRBV2; D: -; DNA: TGTGCCAGCAGGGGGAGACAAAATCAGCCCCAGCATTTT; CDR3: CASRGRQNQPQHF
J: TRBJ2-7; V: TRBV29-1; D: TRBD2; DNA: TGCAGCGTTGTTTGGGGGGGTTACGAGCAGTACTTC; CDR3: CSVVWGGYEQYF
J: TRBJ1-2; V: TRBV30; D: TRBD1; DNA: TGTGCCTGGAAAGGGACAGAGCTACCTAACTATGGCTACACCTTC; CDR3: CAWKGTELPNYGYTF
J: TRBJ2-1; V: TRBV28; D: -; DNA: TGTGCCAGCTCCCACCGGAGCCGAGTCGGCGATGAGCAGTTCTTC; CDR3: CASSHRSRVGDEQFF
J: TRBJ2-7; V: TRBV5-1; D: TRBD2; DNA: TGCGCCAGCAGCTTGGCTACCGGACTAGCGGGGTCCTACGAGCAGTACTTC; CDR3: CASSLATGLAGSYEQYF